This T cell receptor beta chain appears in the sequencing data of a study of spatial heterogeneity in lung cancer. In the study overall: Where they were available, follow-up PBMC samples were sequenced, at a median of about 22 months after resection.

This clonotype has only a few counts. The antigen is unknown. The library protocol tagged each TCR cDNA with a unique molecular identifier. Using its own MiXCR run on the 5' RACE reads, TCRdb lists one record per CDR3 protein. The top ten clones hold more than 20% of a sample with roughly 120,000 distinct CDR3 sequences, under 14% of them seen once. This CDR3 is built from 13 residues. The V gene lost 3 bases and the J gene lost 1 base, with 5 bases spanning the gap. Germline V CDR1 and CDR2: LGHNA, YSLEER. Findings and limits, study-wide: Ubiquitous, expanded tumor-derived TCRs were more frequently observed in blood at resection than at follow-up.

Time point here: blood at routine non-recurrence follow-up after resection. Tumor, nontumor lung or frozen PBMC supplied whole RNA that was sequenced unsorted. The TCR comes from a female donor with early-stage non-small cell lung cancer. This specimen was PBMCs, taken at follow-up. This sequence joins TRBV4-3 and TRBJ2-3; no clear D gene. In DNA form, the CDR3 reads TGCGCCAGCAGCCAGCGCCGCACAGATACGCAGTATTTT. The encoded protein is CASSQRRTDTQYF.